A single sample is the source of the 2 T cell receptor beta chains below, sequenced in a study of shared clonotypes between healthy human individuals. Using immunoSEQ multiplex PCR, the repertoire was profiled, and TCRdb retains in-frame clones only, with some absent. The repertoire holds 2 million to 2.5 million clones, 85% to 95% seen once, with approximately 0.4% in the top ten. The sample consisted of naive CD4+ T cells from PBMCs. As to subset: CD45RA+ positively selected. The receptors derive from a man between 18 and 35 years old in good health. Some clones in this sample may be carry-over from other donors' samples.

The genes are TRBV29-1 and TRBJ2-5, with a weak D call TRBD1 (6 bases). The germline gives CDR1 SQVTM, CDR2 ANQGSEA. CDR3 length: 13 residues. V gave up 3 bases and J gave up 3 bases, with 11 bases separating them. The CDR3 here is CSVDRGIEETQYF. DNA for the CDR3: TGCAGCGTTGACAGGGGAATAGAAGAGACCCAGTACTTC.

The rearrangement joins TRBV30 to TRBJ2-5; the D gene is possibly TRBD1 (5 bases). The CDR3 extends over 13 amino acids. Germline values: CDR1 GTSNPN, CDR2 SVGIG (reference sequence). The V end lost 8 bases, the J end lost 2 bases, and 15 bases lay between the germline ends. In nucleotides, the CDR3 is TGTGCCGGGGCTGGGCAGATACAAGAGACCCAGTACTTC. Amino acids: CAGAGQIQETQYF.